A selection of T cell receptor beta chains follows, all from one sample in a study of graft-versus-host responses after intestinal transplantation. The table came from immunoSEQ multiplex PCR; TCRdb's copy has only in-frame clones and leaves some out. The table lists around 2,000 clones, 25% to 35% of them singletons. The sequencing used alloreactive CD8+ T cells from a mixed lymphocyte reaction culture, collected before transplantation. The receptors shown here come from a human patient who was an organ donor for intestinal transplantation. The CDR3 runs from the conserved cysteine through the conserved F or W. Fields, in order: V gene, J gene, clone size, CDR3 length, D gene, CDR3 DNA, CDR3 protein. A D gene is named only where the DNA matches it firmly. Clone size is given for some rows only: seen once, a few or many times, or a class if the clone is expanded.

V gene: TRBV14
J gene: TRBJ2-7
clone size: .
CDR3 length: 12
D gene: .
CDR3 DNA: TGTGCCAGCAGCCGAACTCCCTACGAGCAGTACTTC
CDR3 protein: CASSRTPYEQYF

V gene: TRBV4-1
J gene: TRBJ1-4
clone size: medium-sized
CDR3 length: 15
D gene: TRBD1
CDR3 DNA: TGCGCCAGCAGCCTCGACAGGGGGATTGGTGAAAAACTGTTTTTT
CDR3 protein: CASSLDRGIGEKLFF

V gene: TRBV9
J gene: TRBJ2-1
clone size: .
CDR3 length: 16
D gene: TRBD2
CDR3 DNA: TGTGCCAGCAGCGTAGGCTGGCGGGGGTCCTACAATGAGCAGTTCTTC
CDR3 protein: CASSVGWRGSYNEQFF

V gene: TRBV15
J gene: TRBJ1-5
clone size: .
CDR3 length: 14
D gene: .
CDR3 DNA: TGTGCCACCAGCAGAGATGCCGGGGGTCAGCCCCAGCATTTT
CDR3 protein: CATSRDAGGQPQHF

V gene: TRBV30
J gene: TRBJ1-5
clone size: few
CDR3 length: 15
D gene: TRBD1
CDR3 DNA: TGTGCCTGGAGCGAGACAGGGGGTAGCAATCAGCCCCAGCATTTT
CDR3 protein: CAWSETGGSNQPQHF

V gene: TRBV7-9
J gene: TRBJ2-1
clone size: few
CDR3 length: 15
D gene: .
CDR3 DNA: TGTGCCAGCAGCCCGAGGGAGACAGGCTACAATGAGCAGTTCTTC
CDR3 protein: CASSPRETGYNEQFF

V gene: TRBV18
J gene: TRBJ2-7
clone size: large
CDR3 length: 14
D gene: .
CDR3 DNA: TGTGCCAGCTCACCACCCCGGGGGGCCAACGAGCAGTACTTC
CDR3 protein: CASSPPRGANEQYF

V gene: TRBV7-9
J gene: TRBJ1-1
clone size: few
CDR3 length: 14
D gene: .
CDR3 DNA: TGTGCCAGCAGCTTAGTCGAGGACAGTTCTGAAGCTTTCTTT
CDR3 protein: CASSLVEDSSEAFF

V gene: TRBV7-9
J gene: TRBJ2-3
clone size: .
CDR3 length: 16
D gene: .
CDR3 DNA: TGTGCCAGCAGCCCTAGGAGCGGAACTAGCACAGATACGCAGTATTTT
CDR3 protein: CASSPRSGTSTDTQYF

V gene: TRBV10-3
J gene: TRBJ2-5
clone size: .
CDR3 length: 17
D gene: .
CDR3 DNA: TGTGCCATCAGTGAGTCTTTTGGACAGTGGACCCAAGAGACCCAGTACTTC
CDR3 protein: CAISESFGQWTQETQYF

V gene: TRBV7-8
J gene: TRBJ1-5
clone size: large
CDR3 length: 15
D gene: TRBD1
CDR3 DNA: TGTGCCAGCAGCTTATACAGGGGTGGAAATCAGCCCCAGCATTTT
CDR3 protein: CASSLYRGGNQPQHF

V gene: TRBV27
J gene: TRBJ2-2
clone size: once
CDR3 length: 12
D gene: .
CDR3 DNA: TGTGCCAGCAGCTCACTAAGGGGGGAGCTGTTTTTT
CDR3 protein: CASSSLRGELFF

V gene: TRBV28
J gene: TRBJ1-5
clone size: .
CDR3 length: 19
D gene: TRBD1
CDR3 DNA: TGTGCCAGCAGTTTCCTCCTCCGGGACAGACTTTATAGCAATCAGCCCCAGCATTTT
CDR3 protein: CASSFLLRDRLYSNQPQHF

V gene: TRBV9
J gene: TRBJ2-1
clone size: .
CDR3 length: 16
D gene: TRBD2
CDR3 DNA: TGTGCCAGCAGCGTAGACTTCGCGACTAGCCACAATGAGCAGTTCTTC
CDR3 protein: CASSVDFATSHNEQFF

V gene: TRBV11-2
J gene: TRBJ2-5
clone size: few
CDR3 length: 11
D gene: .
CDR3 DNA: TGTGCCAGCAGCTTATCTATTACCCAGTACTTC
CDR3 protein: CASSLSITQYF

V gene: TRBV10-3
J gene: TRBJ2-1
clone size: few
CDR3 length: 14
D gene: TRBD2
CDR3 DNA: TGTGCCGGTCAGCGGGGGGGCCGGGGAAGTGAGCAGTTCTTC
CDR3 protein: CAGQRGGRGSEQFF

V gene: TRBV15
J gene: TRBJ2-7
clone size: .
CDR3 length: 12
D gene: .
CDR3 DNA: TGTGCCACCAGCAGAGATACGGACGAGCAGTACTTC
CDR3 protein: CATSRDTDEQYF

V gene: TRBV2
J gene: TRBJ2-7
clone size: .
CDR3 length: 12
D gene: .
CDR3 DNA: TGTGCCAGCGATAAGACTAGTGACGAGCAGTACTTC
CDR3 protein: CASDKTSDEQYF

V gene: TRBV27
J gene: TRBJ2-3
clone size: large
CDR3 length: 15
D gene: .
CDR3 DNA: TGTGCCAGCAGTTTGCTCCTTACTAGCACAGATACGCAGTATTTT
CDR3 protein: CASSLLLTSTDTQYF

V gene: TRBV11-1
J gene: TRBJ2-5
clone size: .
CDR3 length: 12
D gene: .
CDR3 DNA: TGTGCCAGCAGTGTGGTACGGGAGACCCAGTACTTC
CDR3 protein: CASSVVRETQYF

V gene: TRBV29-1
J gene: TRBJ1-1
clone size: .
CDR3 length: 11
D gene: .
CDR3 DNA: TGCAGCGCGGGGGAGGGCACTGAAGCTTTCTTT
CDR3 protein: CSAGEGTEAFF

V gene: TRBV28
J gene: TRBJ2-3
clone size: medium-sized
CDR3 length: 17
D gene: TRBD2
CDR3 DNA: TGTGCCAGCAGTCTCCCCTCCGCGGGGGGAACCACAGATACGCAGTATTTT
CDR3 protein: CASSLPSAGGTTDTQYF

V gene: TRBV5-6
J gene: TRBJ2-5
clone size: .
CDR3 length: 15
D gene: .
CDR3 DNA: TGTGCCAGCAGCTTCCCAGTCGGGATGGAAGAGACCCAGTACTTC
CDR3 protein: CASSFPVGMEETQYF

V gene: TRBV4-3
J gene: TRBJ1-1
clone size: .
CDR3 length: 15
D gene: TRBD1
CDR3 DNA: TGCGCCAGCAGCCGAATACAGGGGGCGCAAACTGAAGCTTTCTTT
CDR3 protein: CASSRIQGAQTEAFF

V gene: TRBV6-5
J gene: TRBJ1-2
clone size: .
CDR3 length: 14
D gene: TRBD1
CDR3 DNA: TGTGCCAGCAGAAGACAGGGTTTCGGCTATGGCTACACCTTC
CDR3 protein: CASRRQGFGYGYTF

V gene: TRBV28
J gene: TRBJ1-3
clone size: few
CDR3 length: 15
D gene: .
CDR3 DNA: TGTGCCAGCAGTTTATTTGGCGGGCGCGGAAACACCATATATTTT
CDR3 protein: CASSLFGGRGNTIYF

V gene: TRBV6-1
J gene: TRBJ1-1
clone size: .
CDR3 length: 14
D gene: TRBD1
CDR3 DNA: TGTGCCAGCAGTTGGACAGGATCGAACACTGAAGCTTTCTTT
CDR3 protein: CASSWTGSNTEAFF

V gene: TRBV27
J gene: TRBJ2-1
clone size: medium-sized
CDR3 length: 16
D gene: TRBD2
CDR3 DNA: TGTGCCAGCAGTATACTACTAGCGGGGGGGCCCAATGAGCAGTTCTTC
CDR3 protein: CASSILLAGGPNEQFF

V gene: TRBV7-3
J gene: TRBJ2-2
clone size: .
CDR3 length: 15
D gene: TRBD1
CDR3 DNA: TGTGCCAGCAGCTTCTGGGACAGGGACACCGGGGAGCTGTTTTTT
CDR3 protein: CASSFWDRDTGELFF

V gene: TRBV5-1
J gene: TRBJ2-3
clone size: .
CDR3 length: 12
D gene: .
CDR3 DNA: TGCGCCAGCAGCTTGAGCGCAGATACGCAGTATTTT
CDR3 protein: CASSLSADTQYF

V gene: TRBV5-1
J gene: TRBJ2-5
clone size: .
CDR3 length: 16
D gene: TRBD1
CDR3 DNA: TGCGCCAGCAGCTTGGTGGGGACAGGGCCATTCGAGACCCAGTACTTC
CDR3 protein: CASSLVGTGPFETQYF

V gene: TRBV19
J gene: TRBJ1-5
clone size: medium-sized
CDR3 length: 15
D gene: TRBD1
CDR3 DNA: TGTGCCAGTAGTACCAGACAGGGGGCGAAGCAGCCCCAGCATTTT
CDR3 protein: CASSTRQGAKQPQHF

V gene: TRBV6-5
J gene: TRBJ2-7
clone size: .
CDR3 length: 12
D gene: .
CDR3 DNA: TGTGCCAGCAGTGGGGCGACCTACGAGCAGTACTTC
CDR3 protein: CASSGATYEQYF

V gene: TRBV5-1
J gene: TRBJ2-7
clone size: medium-sized
CDR3 length: 14
D gene: .
CDR3 DNA: TGCGCCAGCAGCTTGCGAGGTATCTCCTACGAGCAGTACTTC
CDR3 protein: CASSLRGISYEQYF

V gene: TRBV4-1
J gene: TRBJ2-7
clone size: .
CDR3 length: 16
D gene: TRBD2
CDR3 DNA: TGCGCCAGCAGCCAACTAGCGGGGGGGCCATCCTACGAGCAGTACTTC
CDR3 protein: CASSQLAGGPSYEQYF

V gene: TRBV5-1
J gene: TRBJ1-1
clone size: .
CDR3 length: 15
D gene: .
CDR3 DNA: TGCGCCAGCAGCTTGGACTTTCGGGGGGTGACTGAAGCTTTCTTT
CDR3 protein: CASSLDFRGVTEAFF

V gene: TRBV7-9
J gene: TRBJ1-3
clone size: few
CDR3 length: 16
D gene: .
CDR3 DNA: TGTGCCAGCAGCCCCGACAGGTGGAGCTCTGGAAACACCATATATTTT
CDR3 protein: CASSPDRWSSGNTIYF

V gene: TRBV19
J gene: TRBJ1-2
clone size: medium-sized
CDR3 length: 11
D gene: .
CDR3 DNA: TGTGCCAGTATCTTCCGGGATGGCTACACCTTC
CDR3 protein: CASIFRDGYTF

V gene: TRBV19
J gene: TRBJ2-1
clone size: .
CDR3 length: 15
D gene: TRBD2
CDR3 DNA: TGTGCCAGTAGTATACTAGCGGGGGGGCACAATGAGCAGTTCTTC
CDR3 protein: CASSILAGGHNEQFF

V gene: TRBV11-2
J gene: TRBJ2-1
clone size: .
CDR3 length: 15
D gene: TRBD1
CDR3 DNA: TGTGCCAGCAGCTTACAGGGGGACTCCTACAATGAGCAGTTCTTC
CDR3 protein: CASSLQGDSYNEQFF

V gene: TRBV19
J gene: TRBJ2-1
clone size: few
CDR3 length: 17
D gene: TRBD2
CDR3 DNA: TGTGCCAGTAGTATTGCTAGCGGGGGGGCCAGGGGAGATGAGCAGTTCTTC
CDR3 protein: CASSIASGGARGDEQFF

V gene: TRBV27
J gene: TRBJ2-5
clone size: medium-sized
CDR3 length: 15
D gene: TRBD2
CDR3 DNA: TGTGCCAGCAGTGAAAGAGCGGGGTGGTGGGAGACCCAGTACTTC
CDR3 protein: CASSERAGWWETQYF

V gene: TRBV27
J gene: TRBJ2-7
clone size: .
CDR3 length: 16
D gene: TRBD1
CDR3 DNA: TGTGCCAGCAGCTTACAGGGGGCCCTTAGCCCCTACGAGCAGTACTTC
CDR3 protein: CASSLQGALSPYEQYF

V gene: TRBV27
J gene: TRBJ2-1
clone size: .
CDR3 length: 15
D gene: .
CDR3 DNA: TGTGCCAGCAGTTTCCATATGGGTGAGCGCAATGAGCAGTTCTTC
CDR3 protein: CASSFHMGERNEQFF

V gene: TRBV19
J gene: TRBJ2-7
clone size: .
CDR3 length: 13
D gene: .
CDR3 DNA: TGTGCCAGTAGTATGGGACAAACCTACGAGCAGTACTTC
CDR3 protein: CASSMGQTYEQYF

V gene: TRBV4-3
J gene: TRBJ1-6
clone size: few
CDR3 length: 15
D gene: TRBD1
CDR3 DNA: TGCGCCAGCAGCCATGGGACAGGGCTCGATTCACCCCTCCACTTT
CDR3 protein: CASSHGTGLDSPLHF

V gene: TRBV28
J gene: TRBJ2-3
clone size: .
CDR3 length: 17
D gene: .
CDR3 DNA: TGTGCCAGCAGTTTAAGCCCCGGGGGTACCACCACAGATACGCAGTATTTT
CDR3 protein: CASSLSPGGTTTDTQYF

V gene: TRBV4-1
J gene: TRBJ1-1
clone size: few
CDR3 length: 16
D gene: TRBD1
CDR3 DNA: TGCGCCAGCAGCCAAGTGGGGACAGGGGAGAACACTGAAGCTTTCTTT
CDR3 protein: CASSQVGTGENTEAFF

V gene: TRBV13
J gene: TRBJ2-1
clone size: .
CDR3 length: 17
D gene: TRBD1
CDR3 DNA: TGTGCCAGCAGCGATCTTACAGGGGGCCCCTCCTACAATGAGCAGTTCTTC
CDR3 protein: CASSDLTGGPSYNEQFF

V gene: TRBV29-1
J gene: TRBJ1-2
clone size: .
CDR3 length: 8
D gene: .
CDR3 DNA: TGCAGCGCCAATGGCTACACCTTC
CDR3 protein: CSANGYTF

V gene: TRBV9
J gene: TRBJ1-1
clone size: .
CDR3 length: 13
D gene: .
CDR3 DNA: TGTGCCAGCAGCGTGCCGGGGAACACTGAAGCTTTCTTT
CDR3 protein: CASSVPGNTEAFF

V gene: TRBV19
J gene: TRBJ1-5
clone size: large
CDR3 length: 16
D gene: TRBD1
CDR3 DNA: TGTGCCAGCAACCGGGACAGAACTTATAGCAATCAGCCCCAGCATTTT
CDR3 protein: CASNRDRTYSNQPQHF

V gene: TRBV2
J gene: TRBJ2-3
clone size: few
CDR3 length: 15
D gene: .
CDR3 DNA: TGTGCCAGCAGTGAACTGACCGGAGGAACAGATACGCAGTATTTT
CDR3 protein: CASSELTGGTDTQYF

V gene: TRBV4-3
J gene: TRBJ1-2
clone size: few
CDR3 length: 15
D gene: .
CDR3 DNA: TGCGCCAGCAGCCAAGATAAACACGTTTGGTATGGCTACACCTTC
CDR3 protein: CASSQDKHVWYGYTF

V gene: TRBV7-9
J gene: TRBJ2-1
clone size: medium-sized
CDR3 length: 15
D gene: TRBD2
CDR3 DNA: TGTGCCAGCAGCTTAGGGACTAGCGGGGGCAATGAGCAGTTCTTC
CDR3 protein: CASSLGTSGGNEQFF